This T cell receptor beta chain was profiled in a study of shared clonotypes between healthy human individuals. This clone was picked up a small number of times. The method was immunoSEQ multiplex PCR; TCRdb's version includes in-frame clones alone and lacks a portion of them. The sample records 730,000 or so clones, approximately 75% being singletons. Germline CDR1 and CDR2: MNHNS and SASEGT. V lost 3 bases, J lost 2 bases, and 11 bases lay in between. The CDR3 contains 15 residues. The sequence was collected from a woman aged 30 to 39 in good health. This chain links TRBV6-1 with TRBJ1-5; no reliable D call. The sequenced material came from memory CD4+ T cells sorted from blood. Subset defined: CD45RA-negative fraction. The CDR3 DNA sequence: TGTGCCAGCAGTGAGGCGTGGCAGGGCAATCAGCCCCAGCATTTT. Translated, it gives CASSEAWQGNQPQHF.